The entry that follows covers one T cell receptor (beta chain) sequence. The specificity of this receptor is unknown. There are no base qualities to consult, and no much larger clone falls within one base. These data originate in a study of hypomethylating agent response in myelodysplastic syndrome (dated by TCRdb to the early 2020s). Concerning the study at large: The hypomethylating agent given was azacitidine in about 70% of the 11 patients and decitabine in 3 of 11 patients. The cohort was composed of under ten male and 2 female myelodysplastic syndrome patients. Patients had a mean age of roughly 72 +/- 6.3 years, and a diploid cytogenetic profile was the most common. The mutation found most frequently was TET2, which appeared in 5 of the 11 patients. Roughly six patients had a response of complete response or hematologic improvement, and five patients did not respond. Complete response or hematologic improvement counted as response, and patients meeting neither criterion were classed as non-responders. Broad study findings and their caveats: Only about a dozen patients were analyzed, so the cohort was small. Novel clonotypes appeared more often in responders, whereas non-responders had more contracted clonotypes after treatment. After hypomethylating agent treatment, no significant change in richness, rarefaction diversity or clonality was seen, either across all patients or within response groups. A possible recognition of novel MDS antigens by the shared GLIPH2 clusters was not confirmed and needs experimental validation. Because the healthy control donors and the MDS patients were not matched by age, the comparison between MDS and healthy samples could have been affected.

Bulk bone marrow was analyzed, and T-cell subsets were not sorted. Bone marrow from roughly ten myelodysplastic syndrome patients was immunosequenced for TCR beta CDR3 regions before and after hypomethylating agent therapy. For longitudinal repertoire tracking, a baseline bone marrow plus two to three bone marrows at different post-treatment timepoints were contributed by each patient. Genomic DNA was isolated from whole bone marrow, and DNA quality was assessed with TapeStation, NanoDrop OneC and PicoGreen assays. The CDR3, from cysteine to phenylalanine, totals 15 residues. CDR3 DNA is the only sequence kept; it has 45 bases, read in frame from the first base. The germline V gene (reference sequence) provides CDR1 LNHDA and CDR2 SQIVND. V gives up 6 bases and J gives up 4 bases, and the segment between their germline ends measures 18 bases. Receptor amplification or capture employed the immunoSEQ multiplex PCR assay. Each sample was run at survey resolution as two replicates of approximately 200 ng apiece, for a total of about 400 ng of DNA. The hsTCRB kit detected rearranged TCRB sequences in genomic DNA using multiplex PCR primers targeting V and J genes. The CDR3 region was amplified in a first PCR of 31 cycles using the QIAGEN Multiplex PCR Kit. An approximately 8-cycle second PCR added sample barcodes and Illumina adapters to each replicate. Quantification of the pooled libraries was done with a QuantStudio 6 and the KAPA library quantification kit. Around 14 pM of pooled libraries went onto an Illumina MiSeq for sequencing, using single-end reads of 156 cycles plus an index read of 15 cycles. The source study handled its data this way. Of 150,000 to 200,000 unique clonotypes, approximately 1.7% were flagged by VDJdb annotation as previously reported viral-epitope-specific clonotypes. The immunoSEQ Data Assistant and immunoSEQ Analyzer converted raw reads into normalized, annotated TCRB repertoires. Clonotype analysis used the immunarch R package version 0.6.5 and BioAnalyzer. Every repertoire was downsampled to the clone count of the smallest repertoire before richness was estimated. Clonotypes were sorted into expanded, contracted or novel categories with Fisher's exact tests, where novel meant the clonotype had zero frequency before treatment. GLIPH2 clustered significantly changed CDR3 beta sequences using simulation_depth=1000 and kmer_min_depth=3, excluding CDR3s shorter than five residues. The source is immuneACCESS, and TCRdb retained only in-frame sequences with V and J called. Part of the clones is not carried over; for the studies checked, unresolved V genes explain less than half of this, and the remainder is unexplained. V and J calls and clone size are those listed in that table; D and trimming were worked out from the DNA. The sample yields 4,000 to 5,500 clones; approximately 78% were counted once. Of the sample, around 19% falls within the top ten clones.

The clonotype was recovered from a human donor with myelodysplastic syndrome. The chain is encoded by TRBV19 joined to TRBJ1-1; a tentative D match to TRBD1 spans 6 bases. This specimen consisted of bone marrow, obtained before or after starting hypomethylating agent treatment for myelodysplastic syndrome (not recorded which). The CDR3 protein sequence reads: CASSPPRGVTTEAFF. DNA sequence: TGTGCCAGTAGCCCACCGAGGGGGGTGACCACTGAAGCTTTCTTT.